Listed below are T cell receptor beta chains from one sample, sequenced in a study of identical twins. TCRdb re-derived calls from the 5' RACE reads in MiXCR, one entry per CDR3 protein. This sample has 300,000 or so distinct CDR3 sequences, with roughly 9.7% found just once. The data also belong to a second study, concerning yellow fever vaccine responses in identical twins.

Sequencing was carried out using CD8+ T cells sorted from blood. Every receptor here comes from a young woman in good health. CDR3s include the opening cysteine and the closing phenylalanine or tryptophan. The D gene is left open where the match is weak. Some rows have no size entry. The others give once, few or many, or a class for an expanded clone.

v_gene	j_gene	d_gene	abundance	CDR3nt	CDR3aa
TRBV13	TRBJ2-1	TRBD2	many	TGTGCCAGCAGCGCGACCACCTCTAGCGGAGCCTACAAGTACAATGAGCAGTTCTTC	CASSATTSSGAYKYNEQFF
TRBV6-1	TRBJ1-6	-	few	TGTGCCAGCAGAATGAGTTATAATTCACCCCTCCACTTT	CASRMSYNSPLHF
TRBV12-3/TRBV12-4	TRBJ1-3	-	many	TGTGCCAGCAACTACGGAAACACCATATATTTT	CASNYGNTIYF
TRBV7-8	TRBJ1-4	-	few	TGTGCCAGCAGCTCCCCACAATGGACTAATGAAAAACTGTTTTTT	CASSSPQWTNEKLFF
TRBV4-2	TRBJ2-3	TRBD2	few	TGTGCCAGCAGCCAAGCGGTAGCGGGAGTGGGAGATACGCAGTATTTT	CASSQAVAGVGDTQYF
TRBV4-2	TRBJ2-1	TRBD2	many	TGTGCCAGCAGCCATTCGACTAGCGGGAGCAATGAGCAGTTCTTC	CASSHSTSGSNEQFF
TRBV20-1	TRBJ2-5	TRBD2	-	TGCAGTGCTAGATGGACTAGCGAGTCGGAGACCCAGTACTTC	CSARWTSESETQYF
TRBV15	TRBJ1-1	-	few	TGTGCCACCAGCAGTTTTTCTGGGACTGAAGCTTTCTTT	CATSSFSGTEAFF
TRBV29-1	TRBJ2-1	TRBD2	many	TGCAGCGTTGTTATAGAAGGACTAGACTGGTACAATGAGCAGTTCTTC	CSVVIEGLDWYNEQFF
TRBV27	TRBJ2-3	TRBD2	few	TGTGCCAGCAGTTTGGCCGGGACTATGTCTACCACAGATACGCAGTATTTT	CASSLAGTMSTTDTQYF
TRBV29-1	TRBJ1-2	TRBD1	-	TGCAGCGTTGCAGGGACAGGATCTAACTATGGCTACACCTTC	CSVAGTGSNYGYTF
TRBV20-1	TRBJ2-7	TRBD2	many	TGCAGTGCTAGAGAACTGGGAGGGCCATCCTACGAGCAGTACTTC	CSARELGGPSYEQYF
TRBV5-1	TRBJ2-7	TRBD1	few	TGCGCCAGCAGCTGGACAGGGAGCGAGCAGTACTTC	CASSWTGSEQYF
TRBV20-1	TRBJ2-1	-	-	TGCAGTGCTTCGGACAGACCATCAAGAGGGGATGAGCAGTTCTTC	CSASDRPSRGDEQFF
TRBV7-9	TRBJ2-7	-	many	TGTGCCAGCAGCCCCTCAGGGGCCCAAGAGCAGTACTTC	CASSPSGAQEQYF
TRBV10-3	TRBJ2-5	-	many	TGTGCCATCAGTGGGACCGGCGCCTTAGAGACCCAGTACTTC	CAISGTGALETQYF
TRBV6-2/TRBV6-3	TRBJ2-1	TRBD2	few	TGTGCCAGCGGCCCTATCTGGGGTACTAGCGGGCCGAGCTCCTACAATGAGCAGTTCTTC	CASGPIWGTSGPSSYNEQFF